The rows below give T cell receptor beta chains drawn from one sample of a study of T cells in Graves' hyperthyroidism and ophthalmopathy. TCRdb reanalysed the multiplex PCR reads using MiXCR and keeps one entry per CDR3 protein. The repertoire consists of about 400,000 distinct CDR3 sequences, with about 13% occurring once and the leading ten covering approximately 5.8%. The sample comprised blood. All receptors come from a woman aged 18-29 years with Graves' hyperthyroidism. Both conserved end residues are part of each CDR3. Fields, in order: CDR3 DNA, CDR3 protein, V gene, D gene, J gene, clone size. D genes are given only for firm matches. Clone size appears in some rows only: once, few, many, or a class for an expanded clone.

TGCAGTGCTCTTGGCGGCCAAGAGACCCAGTACTTC	CSALGGQETQYF	TRBV20-1	NA	TRBJ2-5	many
TGTGCCAGCAGTTGGGACCCAGGGACAGATTATGGCTACACCTTC	CASSWDPGTDYGYTF	TRBV6-1	TRBD1	TRBJ1-2	many
TGTGCCTGGAGCCATTATGGGGCCAACGTCCTGACTTTC	CAWSHYGANVLTF	TRBV30	NA	TRBJ2-6	NA
TGCAGTGCTAGTTGGGGGCTCGAAGCTTTCTTT	CSASWGLEAFF	TRBV20-1	NA	TRBJ1-1	NA
TGCAGCTCTTGCGATCTCAGGGACCTCACAGATACGCAGTATTTT	CSSCDLRDLTDTQYF	TRBV29-1	NA	TRBJ2-3	many
TGTGCCAGCAGCCTGGGTGTCGGGGACACTGAAGCTTTCTTT	CASSLGVGDTEAFF	TRBV5-8	NA	TRBJ1-1	many
TGTGCCACCAGTTTGGGGGGCATTAATGAAAAACTGTTTTTT	CATSLGGINEKLFF	TRBV28	NA	TRBJ1-4	many
TGCGCCAGCAGTGAGGAGGGGCAAGGGCCCGATACGCAGTATTTT	CASSEEGQGPDTQYF	TRBV10-1	NA	TRBJ2-3	few
TGTGCCAGCGGGACAGGGTACAATGAGCAGTTCTTC	CASGTGYNEQFF	TRBV3-1	TRBD1	TRBJ2-1	many
TGTGCCAGCAGCTTGGGTTTGGGGAACACTGAAGCTTTCTTT	CASSLGLGNTEAFF	TRBV7-9	NA	TRBJ1-1	many
TGTGCCAGCAGTCGGGACAGTCAGCCCCAGCATTTT	CASSRDSQPQHF	TRBV6-2/TRBV6-3	TRBD1	TRBJ1-5	many
TGCAGTGCTCGGGACAGGCCAGAGACCCAGTACTTC	CSARDRPETQYF	TRBV20-1	TRBD1	TRBJ2-5	many
TGTGCCAGCAGTTACTCAGCAGGGGTCAGTCAGCCCCAGCATTTT	CASSYSAGVSQPQHF	TRBV6-2/TRBV6-3	NA	TRBJ1-5	many
TGTGCCAGTGGAACCTCAGATACGCAGTATTTT	CASGTSDTQYF	TRBV15	NA	TRBJ2-3	many
TGTGCCATCAGTTCACAGGGCCTGAACACTGAAGCTTTCTTT	CAISSQGLNTEAFF	TRBV10-3	NA	TRBJ1-1	many
TGTGCCACCAGTTCGTTTAGCTCCAGCTCCTACAATGAGCAGTTCTTC	CATSSFSSSSYNEQFF	TRBV24-1	NA	TRBJ2-1	many
TGTGCCAGCAGTTCCGGGACAGAAGAGCGCACAGATACGCAGTATTTT	CASSSGTEERTDTQYF	TRBV12-3/TRBV12-4	TRBD1	TRBJ2-3	many
TGTGCCAGCAGTTTGGGCAATGAAGCTTTCTTT	CASSLGNEAFF	TRBV28	NA	TRBJ1-1	many
TGTGCCAGCAGTTTAGCCCCAGGGTATCCCACCTACGAGCAGTACTTC	CASSLAPGYPTYEQYF	TRBV28	NA	TRBJ2-7	many
TGCGCCAGCAGCCTCGAGACTAGCGGGAGGTTATACGAGCAGTACTTC	CASSLETSGRLYEQYF	TRBV5-1	TRBD2	TRBJ2-7	few
TGTGCCAGCAGCCCCGGGACAATATATGGCTACACCTTC	CASSPGTIYGYTF	TRBV14	NA	TRBJ1-2	many
TGTGCCAGCAGCCCGGGATCTCTGAACACTGAAGCTTTCTTT	CASSPGSLNTEAFF	TRBV7-2	NA	TRBJ1-1	many